These T cell receptor beta chains were read from a single sample in a study of T cells in Graves' hyperthyroidism and ophthalmopathy. TCRdb recomputed calls from the multiplex PCR reads with MiXCR, one row per CDR3 protein. The sample includes around 800,000 distinct CDR3 sequences, roughly 40% of them seen just once. Sequences were obtained from blood. The receptors were gathered from a man younger than 35 with Graves' hyperthyroidism. The CDR3 runs from the conserved cysteine through the conserved F or W. A D gene is named only where the DNA matches it firmly. Where a row states a size, it is once, few, many or the class of an expanded clone; other rows omit it.

V gene	clone size	D gene	J gene	CDR3 protein	CDR3 DNA
TRBV7-2	.	TRBD1	TRBJ2-6	CASSLGTGGNPGANVLTF	TGTGCCAGCAGCCTAGGGACAGGGGGCAATCCTGGGGCCAACGTCCTGACTTTC
TRBV12-3/TRBV12-4	few	TRBD1	TRBJ2-5	CASSFPGQGRETQYF	TGTGCCAGCAGTTTTCCCGGACAGGGGAGGGAGACCCAGTACTTC
TRBV7-8	few	TRBD1	TRBJ2-7	CASSLRGTGNPYEQYF	TGTGCCAGCAGCTTAAGGGGGACAGGAAATCCATACGAGCAGTACTTC
TRBV7-8	many	TRBD2	TRBJ2-5	CASSPGLAGRQGETQYF	TGTGCCAGCAGCCCTGGACTAGCGGGGAGGCAAGGAGAGACCCAGTACTTC
TRBV28	.	.	TRBJ1-1	CASLDLDTEAFF	TGTGCCAGCCTTGATCTGGACACTGAAGCTTTCTTT
TRBV19	many	TRBD2	TRBJ2-7	CASSAGGQYEQYF	TGTGCCAGTTCCGCGGGGGGGCAATACGAGCAGTACTTC
TRBV19	many	.	TRBJ1-5	CASSVSGGEEPQHF	TGTGCCAGTAGTGTTTCAGGAGGAGAAGAGCCCCAGCATTTT
TRBV6-5	once	.	TRBJ1-2	CASSLDPTVGGYTF	TGTGCCAGCAGCCTTGACCCAACGGTTGGTGGCTACACCTTC
TRBV7-9	.	TRBD1	TRBJ2-6	CASRSVYPGQKGDPGANVLTF	TGTGCCAGCAGGTCCGTTTACCCGGGACAGAAAGGGGATCCTGGGGCCAACGTCCTGACTTTC
TRBV6-5	few	.	TRBJ2-2	CASRSPPGPSRELFF	TGTGCCAGCAGATCACCCCCGGGTCCGTCTCGGGAGCTGTTTTTT